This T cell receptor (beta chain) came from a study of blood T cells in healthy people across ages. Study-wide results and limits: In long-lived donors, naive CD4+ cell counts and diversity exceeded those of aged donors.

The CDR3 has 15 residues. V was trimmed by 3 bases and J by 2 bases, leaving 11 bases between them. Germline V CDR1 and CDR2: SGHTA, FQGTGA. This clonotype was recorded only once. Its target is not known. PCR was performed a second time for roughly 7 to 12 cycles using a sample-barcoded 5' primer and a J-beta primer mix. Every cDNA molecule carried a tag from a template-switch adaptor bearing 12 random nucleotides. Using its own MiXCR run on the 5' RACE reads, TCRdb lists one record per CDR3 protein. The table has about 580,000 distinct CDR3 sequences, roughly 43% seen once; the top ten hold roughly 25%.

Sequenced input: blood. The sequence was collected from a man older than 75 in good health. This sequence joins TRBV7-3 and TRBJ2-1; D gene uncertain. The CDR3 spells CASSFTGSPYNEQFF. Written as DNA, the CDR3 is TGTGCCAGCAGCTTCACGGGCTCCCCCTACAATGAGCAGTTCTTC.